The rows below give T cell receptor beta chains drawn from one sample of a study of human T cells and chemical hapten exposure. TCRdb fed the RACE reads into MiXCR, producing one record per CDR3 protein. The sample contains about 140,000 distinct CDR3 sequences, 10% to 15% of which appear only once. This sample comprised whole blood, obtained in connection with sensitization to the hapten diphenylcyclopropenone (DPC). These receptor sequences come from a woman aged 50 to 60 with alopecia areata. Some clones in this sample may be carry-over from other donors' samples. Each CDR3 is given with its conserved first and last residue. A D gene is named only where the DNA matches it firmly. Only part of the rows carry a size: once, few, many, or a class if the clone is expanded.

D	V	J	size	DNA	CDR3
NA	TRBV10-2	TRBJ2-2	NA	TGCGCCAGCAGACTCGATGGGGCCGGGGAGCTGTTTTTT	CASRLDGAGELFF
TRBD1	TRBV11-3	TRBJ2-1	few	TGTGCCAGCAGTCACAGGGGGAAGGACAATGAGCAGTTCTTC	CASSHRGKDNEQFF
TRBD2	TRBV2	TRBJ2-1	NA	TGTGCCAGCAGTCGACTAGCGGGAGGGAGGGATGAGCAGTTCTTC	CASSRLAGGRDEQFF
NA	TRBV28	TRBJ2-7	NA	TGTGCCAGCAGTCCACCGGGGGCGCGGAACGAGCAGTACTTC	CASSPPGARNEQYF
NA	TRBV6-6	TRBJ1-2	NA	TGTGCCAGCAGTTACGGCAGCTATGGCTACACCTTC	CASSYGSYGYTF
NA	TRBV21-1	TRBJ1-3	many	TGTGCCAGCAGCTCGAGTACAGCCGGAAACACCATATATTTT	CASSSSTAGNTIYF
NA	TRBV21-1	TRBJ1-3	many	TGTGCCAGCAGCGTCGGGATCTCTGGAAACACCATATATTTT	CASSVGISGNTIYF
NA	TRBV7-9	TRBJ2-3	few	TGTGCCAGCAGGACGGCGCTTGTGGCTCCGACAGATACGCAGTATTTT	CASRTALVAPTDTQYF
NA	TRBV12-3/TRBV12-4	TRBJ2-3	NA	TGTGCCAGCAGTACCCCGTCGGGGGCGGATACGCAGTATTTT	CASSTPSGADTQYF
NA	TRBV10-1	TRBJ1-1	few	TGCGCCAGCAATCGGGGTAGGCGGAACACTGAAGCTTTCTTT	CASNRGRRNTEAFF
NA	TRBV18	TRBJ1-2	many	TGTGCCAGCTCACCGAGGGCAAGGGAAAGTGGGCTGAGTGGCTACACCTTC	CASSPRARESGLSGYTF
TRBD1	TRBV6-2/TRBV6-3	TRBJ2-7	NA	TGTGCCAGCGCCACAGGGGACGGGCCCTACGAGCAGTACTTC	CASATGDGPYEQYF